This entry lists 23 T cell receptor beta chains sequenced from one sample in a study of blood T cell repertoires in COVID-19. Here immunoSEQ multiplex PCR was the method, and the copy in TCRdb shows in-frame clones only, minus some. Of hundreds of thousands of clones listed, around nine tenths were seen once; the top ten hold roughly 4%. The sequencing sample was made of peripheral blood. All receptors derive from a woman younger than 45 with acute or convalescent COVID-19.

The chain recombines TRBV4-1 with TRBJ2-2, with 7 bases matching TRBD1. The CDR3 runs 18 residues. Germline trimming cut 0 bases from V and 6 bases from J; bases unmatched to any gene: 13. The V gene's germline CDR1 is MGHRA and CDR2 YSYEKL. Here the CDR3 reads CASSQDSLRGRSAGELFF. In nucleotides, the CDR3 is TGCGCCAGCAGCCAAGATAGCTTGAGGGGGCGATCGGCCGGGGAGCTGTTTTTT.

A note on this clone: An end of the junction does not agree with germline; a read error may underlie this. The chain carries TRBV5-1 and TRBJ2-6; D may be TRBD1 (5 bases). The CDR3 spans 15 residues. CDR1 is SGHRS and CDR2 is YFSETQ in the germline V gene. The CDR3 region has the DNA TGCGCCAGCAGCCCAAGGACATCTGGGGCCAACGTCCCGACTTTC. As protein: CASSPRTSGANVPTF.

This clone is a singleton in its sample. The chain combines TRBV19 with TRBJ1-4; D perhaps matches TRBD1 (6 bases). Deletions cut 4 bases from V and 7 bases from J, with 16 bases between. Germline values: CDR1 LNHDA, CDR2 SQIVND (reference sequence). CDR3 size: 15 residues. The CDR3 DNA sequence: TGTGCCAGTAGTAAAATACAGGGTGGAAGTGAAAAACTGTTTTTT. Translation gives CASSKIQGGSEKLFF.

V gene TRBV28 combines with J gene TRBJ1-6; D unclear. CDR3 length: 14 amino acids. V was trimmed by 4 bases and J by 9 bases, leaving 13 bases between them. Germline CDR1 reads MDHEN; CDR2 reads SYDVKM. In DNA form, the CDR3 reads TGTGCCAGCAGTTCCCGCGTATTTTCTTCACCCCTCCACTTT. It codes for CASSSRVFSSPLHF.

The chain joins TRBV2 to TRBJ2-3, with TRBD2 matching over 7 bases. Germline loops: CDR1 SNHLY, CDR2 FYNNEI. This CDR3 region has 14 residues. Trimming took 4 bases from V and 7 from J; bases not matched to a gene: 8. This CDR3 reads CASSASGVENTQYF. The CDR3 coding sequence is TGTGCCAGCAGTGCGAGCGGGGTGGAAAATACGCAGTATTTT. The full variable domain, its missing parts supplied by reference TRBV2 and TRBJ2-3, is EPEVTQTPSHQVTQMGQEVILRCVPISNHLYFYWYRQILGQKVEFLVSFYNNEISEKSEIFDDQFSVERPDGSNFTLKIRSTKLEDSAMYFCASSASGVENTQYFGPGTRLTVL.

V usage is TRBV18 and J usage is TRBJ1-2; tentative D call: TRBD1 (5 bases). The CDR3 contains 14 residues. Trimming shortened V by 0 bases and J by 7 bases, and 12 bases separated the two germline ends. Per germline, CDR1 KGHSH and CDR2 LQKENI. The CDR3 nucleotides are TGTGCCAGCTCACCACCGGGGCAGAAGTTTGGCTACACCTTC. It translates to CASSPPGQKFGYTF.

V and J are TRBV19 and TRBJ2-7; D gene unclear. Germline CDR1 and CDR2: LNHDA and SQIVND (reference sequence). The length of the CDR3 is 15 residues. V was pared by 7 bases and J by 3 bases, with 19 bases between. The CDR3 DNA is TGTGCCAGTACCCCTACACGAGGCTCGATCTACGAGCAGTACTTC. It translates to CASTPTRGSIYEQYF.

This chain connects TRBV2 to TRBJ2-1, with unresolved D. Trimming removed 7 bases at V and 0 bases at J, with 7 bases between. Germline lookup yields CDR1 SNHLY and CDR2 FYNNEI. CDR3 length equals 13 residues. The CDR3 nucleotides are TGTGCCAGCACAGGAACCTCCTACAATGAGCAGTTCTTC. Residues: CASTGTSYNEQFF.

V gene TRBV5-8 combines with J gene TRBJ2-2; D gene uncertain. The germline V gene encodes CDR1 SGHTS and CDR2 YDEGEE. The ends were cut back, 1 base at V and 8 bases at J, with 12 bases in the middle. This CDR3 has 14 amino acids. The DNA of the CDR3 is TGTGCCAGCAGCTTGCGGAGCCCGACGGGGGAGCTGTTTTTT. Amino acid sequence: CASSLRSPTGELFF.

The chain carries TRBV9 and TRBJ2-1; TRBD2 agrees at 14 bases. Per germline, CDR1 SGDLS and CDR2 YYNGEE. This CDR3 has 17 amino acids. Trimming removed 3 bases from V and 4 bases from J; junction bases left unmatched: 6. CDR3 residues: CASSAQRTSGGYNEQFF. Here the CDR3 DNA reads TGTGCCAGCAGCGCACAAAGGACTAGCGGGGGGTACAATGAGCAGTTCTTC.

The V call is TRBV5-6, the J call TRBJ2-1; TRBD2 agrees at 7 bases. CDR1 and CDR2 from the germline V gene are SGHDT and YYEEEE. This CDR3 has 17 amino acids. Trimming took 2 bases from V and 0 from J; bases not matched to a gene: 8. For the CDR3, the DNA is TGTGCCAGCAGCTTAAACATCGGGGGGAACTCCTACAATGAGCAGTTCTTC. It codes for CASSLNIGGNSYNEQFF.

V gene TRBV10-2 combines with J gene TRBJ1-2; no clear D gene. CDR3 length equals 14 residues. The germline V and J ends were trimmed by 4 bases and 4 bases, with 13 bases remaining between them. Germline CDR1 WSHSY, CDR2 SAAADI. The CDR3 DNA reads TGCGCCAGCAGTGGGCCGGAGTTTCGCTATGGCTACACCTTC. Its translation: CASSGPEFRYGYTF.

The V and J genes are TRBV28 and TRBJ2-3; TRBD2 matches 10 bases. Germline CDR1 reads MDHEN; CDR2 reads SYDVKM. This CDR3 region has 15 residues. V lost 5 bases, J lost 6 bases, and 8 bases stayed unmatched. CDR3 protein: CASSDSGGESDTQYF. As DNA, the CDR3 is TGTGCCAGCAGTGACAGCGGGGGGGAGTCGGATACGCAGTATTTT.

The rearrangement joins TRBV7-2 to TRBJ2-5, with 14 bases fitting TRBD2. There are 14 residues in the CDR3. Germline assignment: CDR1 SGHTA and CDR2 FQGNSA. The trim removed 3 bases at V and 7 bases at J, leaving 1 base unmatched. CDR3 amino acids: CASSLGTSGGTQYF. The CDR3 DNA is TGTGCCAGCAGCTTGGGGACTAGCGGGGGGACCCAGTACTTC.

The table lists this clone with a count of one. In DNA form, the CDR3 reads TGCGCCAGCAGCCAAGGAGGTTTTTCTGGCTACACCTTC. Translating it yields CASSQGGFSGYTF. The rearrangement joins TRBV4-1 to TRBJ1-2; D ambiguous. V lost 1 base, J lost 7 bases, and 10 bases lay in between. Germline V gene lookup returns CDR1 MGHRA and CDR2 YSYEKL. The CDR3 covers 13 residues.

The sample holds one count of this clone. The V and J genes are TRBV3-1 (or the pseudogene TRBV3-2) and TRBJ2-5; 14 nucleotides align to TRBD2. Germline V gives CDR1 LGHDT, CDR2 YNNKEL (reference sequence). V dropped 0 bases and J dropped 5; count of bases not matched to a gene: 11. This CDR3 is built from 19 residues. This CDR3 is CASSQDLTSGGALGETQYF. The CDR3 DNA follows: TGTGCCAGCAGCCAAGACCTGACTAGCGGGGGGGCCCTAGGGGAGACCCAGTACTTC.

This chain links TRBV11-3 with TRBJ2-2; a possible D gene is TRBD1 (6 bases). Germline values: CDR1 SGHNT, CDR2 YENEEA. This CDR3 has 14 residues. V was cut by 4 bases and J by 2 bases, with 8 bases left in between. Written as DNA, the CDR3 is TGTGCCAGCAGCTCGGGACAAAACACCGGGGAGCTGTTTTTT. Translating it yields CASSSGQNTGELFF.

The chain is built from TRBV27 and TRBJ2-1, with D possibly being TRBD1 (6 bases). The CDR3 loop spans 13 amino acids. V lost 5 bases and J 10 bases, leaving 15 bases between the germline ends. Germline V gene lookup returns CDR1 MNHEY and CDR2 SMNVEV (reference sequence). CDR3 protein: CASSPQGIPEQFF. In nucleotides, the CDR3 is TGTGCCAGCAGTCCCCAGGGGATTCCCGAGCAGTTCTTC.

This chain joins TRBV14 and TRBJ1-5; TRBD1 matches 7 bases. The V and J ends lost 0 bases and 6 bases, in that order; junction bases with no gene match: 8. Germline V lookup: CDR1 SGHDN, CDR2 FVKESK. The CDR3 has 16 amino acids. The CDR3 protein is CASSQELRQGGQPQHF. In nucleotides, the CDR3 is TGTGCCAGCAGCCAAGAGCTAAGACAGGGAGGTCAGCCCCAGCATTTT.

The V call is TRBV2, the J call TRBJ2-1; weak D call: TRBD1 (6 bases). Per the germline V gene, CDR1 is SNHLY and CDR2 is FYNNEI. V shed 1 base and J shed 4 bases, with 23 bases lying between them. The CDR3 extends over 19 amino acids. CDR3 sequence: CASSEVQYHSGGPYNEQFF. The CDR3 bases are TGTGCCAGCAGTGAAGTCCAATATCATTCTGGGGGCCCTTACAATGAGCAGTTCTTC.

This clone came up once. The genes are TRBV2 and TRBJ1-3, with 8 bases fitting TRBD1. The CDR3 contains 16 residues. Germline CDR1 and CDR2: SNHLY and FYNNEI. V shed 5 bases, J shed 1 base, and the junction held 7 bases outside the gene matches. The CDR3 protein is CASSQQGEASGNTIYF. In nucleotides, the CDR3 is TGTGCCAGCAGTCAACAGGGGGAAGCGTCTGGAAACACCATATATTTT.

In this sample, this clone turned up a few times. This sequence joins TRBV29-1 and TRBJ2-7; D possibly corresponds to TRBD1 (6 bases). Between the trimmed V and J ends, which lost 7 bases and 4 bases, there was a span of 11 bases. Germline V lookup: CDR1 SQVTM, CDR2 ANQGSEA. The CDR3 is made up of 11 amino acids. The CDR3 DNA is TGCAGCGCCAAACAGGGTTACGAGCAGTACTTC. Its translation: CSAKQGYEQYF.

V and J are TRBV28 and TRBJ1-1; 7 nucleotides agree with TRBD1. CDR3 size: 14 residues. Germline assignment: CDR1 MDHEN and CDR2 SYDVKM. V was pared by 3 bases and J by 5 bases, with 6 bases of the junction left unmatched. CDR3 protein: CASSFYRGRTEAFF. The CDR3 nucleotides are TGTGCCAGCAGTTTTTATAGGGGGCGTACTGAAGCTTTCTTT. Variable domain in full (rest from reference TRBV28 and TRBJ1-1): DVKVTQSSRYLVKRTGEKVFLECVQDMDHENMFWYRQDPGLGLRLIYFSYDVKMKEKGDIPEGYSVSREKKERFSLILESASTNQTSMYLCASSFYRGRTEAFFGQGTRLTVV.